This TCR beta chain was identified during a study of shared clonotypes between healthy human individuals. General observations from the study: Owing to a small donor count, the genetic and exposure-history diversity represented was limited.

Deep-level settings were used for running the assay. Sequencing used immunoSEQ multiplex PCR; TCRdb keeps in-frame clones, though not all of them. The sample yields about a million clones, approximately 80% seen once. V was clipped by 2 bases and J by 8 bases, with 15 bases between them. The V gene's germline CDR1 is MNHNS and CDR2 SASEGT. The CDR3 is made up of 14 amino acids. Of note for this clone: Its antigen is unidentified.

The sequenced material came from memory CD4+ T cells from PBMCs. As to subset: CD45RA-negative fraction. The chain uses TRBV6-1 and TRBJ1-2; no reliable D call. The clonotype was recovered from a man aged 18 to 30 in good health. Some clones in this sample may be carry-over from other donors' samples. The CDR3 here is CASSELGIYGGYTF. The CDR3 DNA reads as TGTGCCAGCAGTGAACTCGGCATATATGGGGGCTACACCTTC.